This T cell receptor (beta chain) was retrieved from a study of T cells in Graves' hyperthyroidism and ophthalmopathy. Study summary: Peripheral blood was obtained at initial diagnosis, preceding any treatment.

This clonotype showed up many times. Ophthalmopathy patients had Clinical Activity Score at least 3, NOSPECS grade at least 4, duration under 3 months. Used for diagnoses were clinical symptoms, serum thyroxine and TRAb, thyroid ultrasound and orbital computed tomography. Per the germline V gene, CDR1 is DFQATT and CDR2 is SNEGSKA (reference sequence). The length of the CDR3 is 15 residues. Trimming shortened V by 2 bases and J by 0 bases, and 13 bases separated the two germline ends. Amplification targeted TCR beta CDR3 regions from RNA transcripts. The HTBI primer set was used in a first-round RT-PCR of the TCR CDR3. TCRdb processed the multiplex PCR reads anew with MiXCR; each CDR3 protein has one entry. The repertoire consists of about 400,000 distinct CDR3 sequences, with 14% to 15% occurring once and the leading ten covering about 12%.

The sample comprised blood. The chain employs TRBV20-1 and TRBJ1-1, with D unresolved. The receptor was isolated from a man aged 18-30 years with Graves' ophthalmopathy. The CDR3: CSARPGPSMNTEAFF. As DNA, the CDR3 is TGCAGTGCTAGACCAGGACCGAGTATGAACACTGAAGCTTTCTTT.